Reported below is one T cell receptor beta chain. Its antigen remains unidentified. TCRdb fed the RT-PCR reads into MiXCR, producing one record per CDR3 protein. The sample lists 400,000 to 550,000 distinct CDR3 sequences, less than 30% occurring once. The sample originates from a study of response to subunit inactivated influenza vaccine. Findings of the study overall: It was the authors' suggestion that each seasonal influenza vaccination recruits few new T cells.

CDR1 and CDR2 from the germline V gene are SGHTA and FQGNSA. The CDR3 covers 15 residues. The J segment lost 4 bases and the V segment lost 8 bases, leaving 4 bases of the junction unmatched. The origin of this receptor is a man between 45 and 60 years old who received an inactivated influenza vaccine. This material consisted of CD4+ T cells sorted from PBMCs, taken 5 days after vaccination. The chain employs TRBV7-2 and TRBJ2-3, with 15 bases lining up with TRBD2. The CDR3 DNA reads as TGTGCCAGCGGGACTAGCGGGAGGATGGCAGATACGCAGTATTTT. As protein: CASGTSGRMADTQYF.